What follows are 29 T cell receptor beta chains derived from one specimen sequenced in a study of T cells in Graves' hyperthyroidism and ophthalmopathy (dated by TCRdb to the late 2010s). The library was prepared using multiplex PCR. Sequenced using an Illumina HiSeq 2000. The TCR beta CDR3 regions were amplified from the RNA transcripts. The TCR CDR3 was subjected to a first round of RT-PCR using the HTBI primer set and the Qiagen OneStep RT-PCR kit. In TCRdb, the public reads were trimmed at Q25 with fastp and aligned with MiXCR, with productive beta chains retained. Merged by CDR3 protein, the rows form single entries marked with the most common genes and DNA. This sample has roughly 500,000 distinct CDR3 sequences in its table, and around 46% of those were observed once. The ten largest clones represent under 20% of the sample. Sequenced: peripheral blood or thyroid tissue (not recorded which). All receptors derive from an adult woman with Graves' disease, either hyperthyroidism or ophthalmopathy (not recorded which).

This clonotype showed up just a few times. This could be a read error, since a much larger clone is one nucleotide away. V and J are TRBV5-1 and TRBJ1-1; D is ambiguous. V shed 0 bases and J shed 11 bases, with 20 bases lying between them. Germline V gene lookup returns CDR1 SGHRS and CDR2 YFSETQ. The CDR3 covers 15 residues. The CDR3, as DNA: TGCGCCAGCAGCTTGGTCCCCGCTTTGCGGGTGCGGGCTTTCTTT. It translates to CASSLVPALRVRAFF.

As regards this clonotype: It may be a read error: a sequence one base away is much more abundant. The chain recombines TRBV20-1 with TRBJ2-2, with a tentative D call TRBD1 (7 bases). CDR1 and CDR2 from the germline V gene are DFQATT and SNEGSKA (reference sequence). The CDR3 spans 17 residues. CDR3: CSARDRRRGLVTGGLFF. Here the CDR3 DNA reads TGCAGTGCTAGAGATCGTCGGAGGGGGCTGGTCACCGGGGGGCTGTTTTTT.

This chain joins TRBV29-1 and TRBJ2-5; tentatively, D is TRBD2 (5 bases). V lost 7 bases, J lost 6 bases, and 21 bases lay in between. Germline V gene lookup returns CDR1 SQVTM and CDR2 ANQGSEA. The CDR3 covers 14 residues. CDR3 sequence (DNA): TGCAGCGGATACTCACCTGAGGGTTCGAAGACCCAGTACTTC. It codes for CSGYSPEGSKTQYF.

The V and J genes are TRBV7-2 and TRBJ2-5; D tentatively fits TRBD1 or TRBD2 (6 bases each). CDR3 size: 15 residues. CDR1 and CDR2 from the germline V gene are SGHTA and FQGNSA. Deletions cut 0 bases from V and 2 bases from J, with 10 bases between. The CDR3 bases are TGTGCCAGCAGCTTAGCTCCGGGGGCTCAAGAGACCCAGTACTTC. Protein product: CASSLAPGAQETQYF.

The chain employs TRBV7-2 and TRBJ1-2; D call uncertain. Deletions cut 2 bases from V and 12 bases from J, with 19 bases between. In germline, CDR1 is SGHTA, CDR2 FQGNSA. This CDR3 comprises 14 residues. The CDR3 loop reads CASSLQVARSGNTF. The DNA of the CDR3 is TGTGCCAGCAGCTTACAGGTGGCTAGGTCTGGAAACACCTTC.

As for this clonotype: Possible read error: a much larger clone is one base away. The chain uses TRBV11-2 and TRBJ1-3; perhaps TRBD1 as D (5 bases). The CDR3 loop spans 15 amino acids. CDR1 and CDR2 from the germline V gene are SGHAT and FQNNGV. As DNA, the CDR3 is TGTGCCAGCAGTTTACCCACTGGGGCTGGAAACACCATATCTTTT. Its protein product is CASSLPTGAGNTISF.

J is TRBJ2-7 and V is TRBV7-8; TRBD2 matches 15 bases. The CDR3 sequence is 17 residues long. V gave up 6 bases and J gave up 0 bases; unmatched junction bases: 6. CDR1 SGHVS and CDR2 FQNEAQ come from the germline V gene. CDR3 in DNA: TGTGCCAGCAGAGGACTAGCGGGAGGGCCGGGCTCCTACGAGCAGTACTTC. Protein sequence: CASRGLAGGPGSYEQYF.

This chain links TRBV29-1 with TRBJ2-7; TRBD2 agrees at 11 bases. The J segment lost 2 bases and the V segment lost 3 bases, leaving 3 bases of the junction unmatched. The CDR3 has 14 residues. Germline values: CDR1 SQVTM, CDR2 ANQGSEA. CDR3 coding DNA: TGCAGCGTTGACACTAGCGGGAGTCCCTACGAGCAGTACTTC. Protein sequence: CSVDTSGSPYEQYF.

The rearrangement links TRBV4-2 to TRBJ1-1, with D tentatively TRBD1 (5 bases). V lost 6 bases and J 8 bases, leaving 19 bases between the germline ends. The CDR3 runs 14 residues. Germline V gives CDR1 LGHNA, CDR2 YNFKEQ. DNA for the CDR3: TGTGCCAGCAGTCCATTTGGGGGTGCAGGCGAAGCTTTCTTT. This encodes CASSPFGGAGEAFF.

This clonotype was found a few times. The chain links TRBV10-3 to TRBJ1-1, with D possibly matching TRBD1 (6 bases). Germline CDR1 ENHRY, CDR2 SYGVKD. This CDR3 contains 14 residues. Trimming cost V 6 bases and J 5 bases, with 16 bases left between them. This chain's CDR3 is CAIRPGQPRTEAFF. The CDR3 bases are TGTGCCATCAGGCCGGGACAACCAAGGACTGAAGCTTTCTTT.

The rearrangement uses TRBV7-2 and TRBJ2-7, with D perhaps assigned TRBD1 or TRBD2 (7 bases each). The CDR3 loop spans 18 amino acids. Trimming stripped 5 bases from V and 5 bases from J, with 28 bases between. Germline CDR1 SGHTA, CDR2 FQGNSA. CDR3 sequence reads: CASSAPRGLAERSDEQYF. The CDR3 DNA reads as TGTGCCAGCAGCGCCCCTAGGGGGCTAGCGGAACGATCAGACGAGCAGTACTTC.

The rearrangement links TRBV15 to TRBJ1-6; tentatively, D is TRBD1 (6 bases). Germline values: CDR1 LNHNV, CDR2 YYDKDF (reference sequence). V lost 5 bases and J lost 7, with 12 bases in between. The CDR3 has 14 amino acids. The CDR3 loop is CATSVGQGNSPLHF. CDR3 sequence (DNA): TGTGCCACCAGCGTGGGGCAGGGGAATTCACCCCTCCACTTT.

This clonotype appeared once. V gene TRBV6-1 combines with J gene TRBJ1-2; maybe TRBD1 (5 bases). The CDR3 runs 15 residues. The ends were cut back, 1 base at V and 8 bases at J, with 17 bases in the middle. Germline V lookup: CDR1 MNHNS, CDR2 SASEGT. The CDR3 bases are TGTGCCAGCAGTGAAGTTGGGAGGCAACGGGGCGGCTACACCTTC. It specifies CASSEVGRQRGGYTF.

This clonotype occurred once. The junction differs from germline at one of its ends, possibly a read error. The V and J genes are TRBV5-1 and TRBJ2-7, with 7 bases lining up with TRBD1. Germline CDR1 SGHRS, CDR2 YFSETQ. The CDR3 has 13 residues. This CDR3 is CASSHSQGKELYF. The CDR3 nucleotides are TGCGCCAGCAGCCATTCACAGGGGAAGGAGCTGTACTTC.

The chain combines TRBV29-1 with TRBJ2-2; D might be TRBD1 or TRBD2, each matching 5 bases. Germline assignment: CDR1 SQVTM and CDR2 ANQGSEA. V dropped 6 bases and J dropped 2 bases, with 13 bases sitting between them. The length of the CDR3 is 14 residues. CDR3 DNA: TGCAGCGTGGTGGGGGATCGTAACACCGGGGAGCTGTTTTTT. It is translated as CSVVGDRNTGELFF.

The gene calls are TRBV7-2 and TRBJ1-5, with D possibly TRBD1 on 6 matching bases. With 3 bases removed from V and 1 base from J, the gap between germline ends came to 10 bases. Per the germline V gene, CDR1 is SGHTA and CDR2 is FQGNSA. This CDR3 has 15 amino acids. CDR3 DNA sequence: TGTGCCAGCAGCTTTTGGGGGGCAAGCAATCAGCCCCAGCATTTT. Translation: CASSFWGASNQPQHF.

In this sample, this clonotype turned up many times. The V gene is TRBV28, the J gene TRBJ1-1; D is possibly TRBD1 (5 bases). The CDR3 covers 16 residues. Germline CDR1 is MDHEN and CDR2 is SYDVKM. Trimming shortened V by 6 bases and J by 0 bases, and 17 bases separated the two germline ends. In nucleotides, the CDR3 is TGTGCCAGCAGCCACCAGGGAGTCGGCTTGAACACTGAAGCTTTCTTT. Its protein is CASSHQGVGLNTEAFF.

At least ten counts were recorded for this clonotype. The rearrangement joins TRBV19 to TRBJ1-2; D is unresolved. With 4 bases removed from V and 3 bases from J, the gap between germline ends came to 9 bases. Germline lookup yields CDR1 LNHDA and CDR2 SQIVND (reference sequence). This CDR3 has 13 amino acids. Here the CDR3 reads CASSKIPDYGYTF. In DNA form, the CDR3 reads TGTGCCAGTAGTAAGATCCCGGACTATGGCTACACCTTC.

The rearrangement uses TRBV20-1 and TRBJ1-2, with 11 bases lining up with TRBD1. CDR1 DFQATT and CDR2 SNEGSKA come from the germline V gene (reference sequence). CDR3 length equals 17 residues. Trimming at V came to 2 bases and at J to 5 bases, leaving 13 bases not matched to a gene. CDR3 residues: CSARSGPGQGELYGYTF. CDR3 DNA sequence: TGCAGTGCTAGATCCGGGCCGGGACAGGGGGAGCTGTATGGCTACACCTTC.

This chain connects TRBV29-1 to TRBJ2-7; maybe TRBD1 (6 bases). This CDR3 is built from 12 residues. V shed 6 bases and J shed 3 bases, with 12 bases lying between them. The germline gives CDR1 SQVTM, CDR2 ANQGSEA. The CDR3 DNA reads as TGCAGCGTCTCCACAGGGTTCTACGAGCAGTACTTC. It translates to CSVSTGFYEQYF.

About this clonotype itself: Given a much more abundant clone one base away, this may be a read error. V gene TRBV5-6 combines with J gene TRBJ1-1; 8 bases match TRBD1. Germline loops: CDR1 SGHDT, CDR2 YYEEEE. The CDR3 totals 14 residues. Here the CDR3 DNA reads TGTGCCGGCAGTTTTGGTCCTGGACAGGGTGAAGCTTTCTTT. Amino acids: CAGSFGPGQGEAFF.

This clonotype occurred many times. The genes are TRBV20-1 and TRBJ2-6; no firm D call. This CDR3 contains 15 residues. Germline-derived CDR1 and CDR2 are DFQATT and SNEGSKA (reference sequence). V lost 5 bases, J lost 0 bases, and 11 bases lay in between. CDR3 loop: CSAHPSGSGANVLTF. The DNA of the CDR3 is TGCAGTGCTCATCCTTCAGGCTCTGGGGCCAACGTCCTGACTTTC.

Written as DNA, the CDR3 is TGTGCCAGCAGCCAAGGTGTCAGCCAAGAGACCCAGTACTTC. Encoded protein: CASSQGVSQETQYF. The chain has TRBV14 and TRBJ2-5; unclear D gene. The CDR3 contains 14 residues. Germline lookup yields CDR1 SGHDN and CDR2 FVKESK. Trimming removed 1 base at V and 1 base at J, with 7 bases between.

This clonotype was seen ten or more times. The rearrangement uses TRBV18 and TRBJ1-2; maybe TRBD1 (5 bases). Trimming shortened V by 2 bases and J by 8 bases, and 12 bases separated the two germline ends. This CDR3 has 13 amino acids. Germline lookup yields CDR1 KGHSH and CDR2 LQKENI. This CDR3 is CASSPGGTWGYTF. The CDR3 DNA is TGTGCCAGCTCACCAGGCGGGACTTGGGGCTACACCTTC.

This clonotype was detected only a few times. This chain joins TRBV7-9 and TRBJ1-5; D ambiguous. The V gene's germline CDR1 is SEHNR and CDR2 FQNEAQ (reference sequence). Trimming removed 5 bases from V and 5 bases from J, with 13 bases in between. This CDR3 spans 14 amino acids. The CDR3: CASSPGQAHQPQHF. CDR3 nucleotide sequence: TGTGCCAGCAGCCCTGGCCAGGCTCATCAGCCCCAGCATTTT.

A remark on this clonotype: This may arise from a read error, as a much more abundant clone is one base away. V usage is TRBV14 and J usage is TRBJ2-2; 7 nucleotides align to TRBD1. Looked up from germline, CDR1 is SGHDN and CDR2 is FVKESK. J gave up 4 bases and V 4 bases, and 12 bases lay outside the gene matches. This CDR3 region has 17 residues. Here the CDR3 reads CASSLLVVGGSTGELFF. The CDR3, as DNA: TGTGCCAGCAGCCTCTTGGTCGTAGGGGGCAGCACCGGGGAGCTGTTTTTT. The whole variable domain, filled in from reference TRBV14 and TRBJ2-2, reads EAGVTQFPSHSVIEKGQTVTLRCDPISGHDNLYWYRRVMGKEIKFLLHFVKESKQDESGMPNNRFLAERTGGTYSTLKVQPAELEDSGVYFCASSLLVVGGSTGELFFGEGSRLTVL.

This clonotype appeared a few times. The junction departs from the called germline gene at one end, perhaps through a read error. This CDR3 is CASTASWDRGDTGELFF. The DNA of the CDR3 is TGTGCCAGCACCGCCAGCTGGGACAGGGGTGACACCGGGGAGCTGTTTTTT. The gene calls are TRBV4-1 and TRBJ2-2, with TRBD1 identical over 10 bases. Germline CDR1 reads MGHRA; CDR2 reads YSYEKL. The CDR3 consists of 17 residues.

The chain links TRBV4-3 to TRBJ2-7; 8 bases map to TRBD1. Unmatched junction bases numbered 9, after V lost 0 bases and J lost 5 bases. Germline CDR1 and CDR2: LGHNA and YSLEER. The CDR3 contains 16 residues. CDR3 nucleotides: TGCGCCAGCAGCCAAGATCTTGGGCAGGGGGCCGACGAGCAGTACTTC. It codes for CASSQDLGQGADEQYF.

This clonotype was detected only a few times. The J gene is TRBJ2-7, the V gene TRBV27; D is tentatively TRBD1 or TRBD2 (5 bases each). V lost 3 bases and J lost 2, with 11 bases in between. Germline V gives CDR1 MNHEY, CDR2 SMNVEV (reference sequence). The length of the CDR3 is 14 residues. CDR3 in DNA: TGTGCCAGCAGTTTTGCCGGGGCAACCTACGAGCAGTACTTC. Translating gives CASSFAGATYEQYF.